This TCR beta chain emerged from a study of T-cell memory formation after mild COVID-19. This CDR3 contains 17 residues. J was trimmed by 3 bases and V by 5 bases; bases with no gene match: 12. In this sample, this clonotype turned up a few times. TCRdb fed the 5' RACE reads into MiXCR, producing one record per CDR3 protein. The sample lists 450,000 or so distinct CDR3 sequences, around a quarter occurring once. Sequencing input: PBMCs or a T cell subset sorted from them (not recorded which). The chain couples TRBV12-3 or TRBV12-4 to TRBJ2-7; 11 bases match TRBD2. This receptor was taken from an adult woman who had mild COVID-19 (a few samples of this study predate the infection). Cell type and time point are not known. CDR3 sequence reads: CASSTRVTSGKSYEQYF. The CDR3 nucleotides are TGTGCCAGCAGTACCCGTGTGACTAGCGGGAAAAGCTACGAGCAGTACTTC.